This TCR beta chain came from a study of beta chain features in type 1 diabetes. On the study more broadly: Cell yields, gender and age were comparable in patients and healthy donors. General observations from the study: Shorter TCRB CDR3s, moderately but significantly so, marked every one of the four CD4+ subsets in Type 1 diabetes patients. Reduced insertions and increased deletions marked VDJ junctions in type 1 diabetes patients.

Every isolated RNA sample was fully reverse transcribed, so sequencing captured expressed TCRB transcripts. Repertoires were generated with immunoSEQ multiplex PCR, while TCRdb's copy carries only in-frame clones and drops some. The sample holds 140,000 to 150,000 clones, roughly 53% seen once. The germline CDR1 and CDR2 sequences are SGHTA and FQGNSA. This CDR3 region has 15 residues. The V and J ends lost 7 bases and 2 bases respectively, with 18 bases between them. As concerns this clone: What it binds is unknown.

The chain uses TRBV7-2 and TRBJ2-7; D possibly corresponds to TRBD1 (6 bases). The sequence derives from a man aged 18 to 35 in good health. Material for sequencing was Tregs from blood. This CDR3 reads CASTVAPGQTYEQYF. CDR3 sequence (DNA): TGTGCCAGCACCGTGGCCCCCGGACAGACCTACGAGCAGTACTTC. The full variable domain, in which reference TRBV7-2 and TRBJ2-7 provide the parts outside the CDR3, is GAGVSQSPSNKVTEKGKDVELRCDPISGHTALYWYRQSLGQGLEFLIYFQGNSAPDKSGLPSDRFSAERTGGSVSTLTIQRTQQEDSAVYLCASTVAPGQTYEQYFGPGTRLTVT.